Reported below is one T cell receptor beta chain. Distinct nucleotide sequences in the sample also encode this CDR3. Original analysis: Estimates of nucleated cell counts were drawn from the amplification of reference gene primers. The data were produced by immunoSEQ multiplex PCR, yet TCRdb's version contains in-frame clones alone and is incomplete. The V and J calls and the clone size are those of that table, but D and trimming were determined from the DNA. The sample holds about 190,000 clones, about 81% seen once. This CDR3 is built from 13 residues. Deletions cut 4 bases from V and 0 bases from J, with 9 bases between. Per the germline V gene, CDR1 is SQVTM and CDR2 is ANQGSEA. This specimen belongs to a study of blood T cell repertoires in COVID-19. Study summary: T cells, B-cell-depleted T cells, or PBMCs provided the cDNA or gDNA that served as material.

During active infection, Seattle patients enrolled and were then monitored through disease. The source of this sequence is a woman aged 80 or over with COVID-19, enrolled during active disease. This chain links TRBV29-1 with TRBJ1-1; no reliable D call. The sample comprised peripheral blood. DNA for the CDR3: TGCAGCGTTGGAGGCCTAATGAACACTGAAGCTTTCTTT. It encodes CSVGGLMNTEAFF.